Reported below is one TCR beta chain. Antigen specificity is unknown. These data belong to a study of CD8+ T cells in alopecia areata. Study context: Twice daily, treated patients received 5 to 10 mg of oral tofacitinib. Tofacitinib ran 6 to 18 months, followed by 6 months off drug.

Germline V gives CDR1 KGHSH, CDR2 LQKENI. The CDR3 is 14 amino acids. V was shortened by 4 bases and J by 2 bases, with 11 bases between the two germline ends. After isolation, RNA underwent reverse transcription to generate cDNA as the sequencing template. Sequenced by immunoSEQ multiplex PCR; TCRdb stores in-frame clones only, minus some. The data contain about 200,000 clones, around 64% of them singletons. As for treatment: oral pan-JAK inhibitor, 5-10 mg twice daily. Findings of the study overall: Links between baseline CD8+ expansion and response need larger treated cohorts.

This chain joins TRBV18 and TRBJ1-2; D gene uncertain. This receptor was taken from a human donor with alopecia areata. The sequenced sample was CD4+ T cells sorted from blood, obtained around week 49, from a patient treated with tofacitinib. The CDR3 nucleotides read TGTGCCAGCTCACTCCCCCAGGCGAACTATGGCTACACCTTC. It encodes CASSLPQANYGYTF.